This is a list of T cell receptor beta chains from one sample in a study of CD8 T cells in ankylosing spondylitis. In TCRdb, the 5' RACE reads were re-called with MiXCR into one record per CDR3 protein. The table has roughly 130,000 distinct CDR3 sequences, 6.5% to 9% seen once; the top ten hold 9.5% to 15%. What was sequenced was blood, either unsorted or a sorted T cell fraction (not recorded which). Receptors originate from a male donor with ankylosing spondylitis or in good health (not recorded which). Each CDR3 is given with its conserved first and last residue. The order of the fields is clone size, V gene, D gene, J gene, CDR3 protein, CDR3 DNA. The D gene is left open where the match is weak. Clone size is given for some rows only: seen once, a few or many times, or a class if the clone is expanded.

>many|TRBV3-1|-|TRBJ2-3
CASSRRDRSTDTQYF
TGTGCCAGCAGCCGAAGGGACCGTAGCACAGATACGCAGTATTTT
>-|TRBV10-3|TRBD1|TRBJ2-2
CAIRESTGTGRNTGELFF
TGTGCCATCAGGGAATCAACCGGGACAGGGAGGAACACCGGGGAGCTGTTTTTT
>many|TRBV5-1|TRBD2|TRBJ2-2
CASSLGSGGTGELFF
TGCGCCAGCAGCTTGGGTTCGGGAGGCACCGGGGAGCTGTTTTTT
>few|TRBV12-3/TRBV12-4|TRBD2|TRBJ2-1
CASSTGTSGGPVGNEQFF
TGTGCCAGCAGTACCGGGACTAGCGGGGGCCCGGTGGGCAATGAGCAGTTCTTC
>many|TRBV15|TRBD1|TRBJ2-1
CATSRDLSGKGANEQFF
TGTGCCACCAGCAGAGACCTCTCAGGAAAGGGGGCGAATGAGCAGTTCTTC
>few|TRBV7-9|-|TRBJ1-5
CASSLAFDQPQHF
TGTGCCAGCAGCTTGGCTTTTGATCAGCCCCAGCATTTT
>many|TRBV20-1|-|TRBJ1-2
CSAYPRTLGGYTF
TGCAGTGCTTACCCCCGGACTCTGGGAGGCTACACCTTC
>once|TRBV30|TRBD1|TRBJ2-7
CASLGQGISYEQYF
TGTGCCTCACTGGGACAGGGCATCTCCTACGAGCAGTACTTC
>few|TRBV20-1|-|TRBJ1-1
CSALRGLSAEAFF
TGCAGTGCTCTCCGCGGGCTGAGTGCTGAAGCTTTCTTT
>few|TRBV7-2|TRBD2|TRBJ2-5
CASSEWWGGVGETQYF
TGTGCCAGCAGCGAATGGTGGGGAGGGGTAGGAGAGACCCAGTACTTC
>many|TRBV12-3/TRBV12-4|-|TRBJ2-2
CANALRANTGELFF
TGTGCCAATGCCCTGCGGGCTAACACCGGGGAGCTGTTTTTT
>many|TRBV20-1|-|TRBJ1-1
CSAPPGTFYTEAFF
TGCAGTGCTCCCCCCGGGACGTTTTACACTGAAGCTTTCTTT
>many|TRBV29-1|-|TRBJ1-1
CSVGEGQYSEAFF
TGCAGCGTTGGGGAGGGGCAATATTCTGAAGCTTTCTTT
>many|TRBV5-1|-|TRBJ2-5
CASSLEETYQETQYF
TGCGCCAGCAGCTTGGAAGAAACGTACCAAGAGACCCAGTACTTC
>many|TRBV4-3|TRBD2|TRBJ2-7
CASSPGGSSYEQYF
TGCGCCAGCAGCCCAGGCGGGAGCTCCTACGAGCAGTACTTC